This T cell receptor beta chain originates from a study of blood T cell repertoires in COVID-19. Looking at the study overall: Whether acute or convalescent, the COVID-19 samples came from the United States, Italy and Spain. Sample material is recorded as cDNA or gDNA derived from T cells, B-cell-depleted T cells, or PBMCs.

Some clones are missing from TCRdb's copy, which holds only in-frame ones; the method was immunoSEQ multiplex PCR. There are under 250,000 clones in the sample; 80% to 85% occur only once, and 4% to 5.5% lies in the top ten. Germline V CDR1 and CDR2: SQVTM, ANQGSEA. The CDR3 is 16 amino acids. With 6 bases removed from V and 1 base from J, the gap between germline ends came to 21 bases. What was sequenced was peripheral blood. The TCR originated in a man aged 45-65 years with active or convalescent COVID-19. The chain links TRBV29-1 to TRBJ1-2; D not certain. CDR3 DNA sequence: TGCAGCGTCATCTTGGGCCATTCATCGGTTAACTATGGCTACACCTTC. Its translation: CSVILGHSSVNYGYTF.